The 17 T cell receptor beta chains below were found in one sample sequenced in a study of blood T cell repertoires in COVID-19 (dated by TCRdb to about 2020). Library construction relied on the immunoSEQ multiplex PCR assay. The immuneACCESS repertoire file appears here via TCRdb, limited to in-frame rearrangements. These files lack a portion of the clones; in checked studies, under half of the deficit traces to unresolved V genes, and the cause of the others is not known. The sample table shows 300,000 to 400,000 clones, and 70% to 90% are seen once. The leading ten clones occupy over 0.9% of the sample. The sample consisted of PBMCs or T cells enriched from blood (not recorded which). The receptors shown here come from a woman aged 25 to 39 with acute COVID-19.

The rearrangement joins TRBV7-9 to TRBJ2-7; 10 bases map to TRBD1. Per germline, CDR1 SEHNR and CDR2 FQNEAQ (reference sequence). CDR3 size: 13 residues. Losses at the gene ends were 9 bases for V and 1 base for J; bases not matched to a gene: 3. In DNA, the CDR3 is TGTGCCAGTATGGACAGGGGGTCCTACGAGCAGTACTTC. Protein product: CASMDRGSYEQYF.

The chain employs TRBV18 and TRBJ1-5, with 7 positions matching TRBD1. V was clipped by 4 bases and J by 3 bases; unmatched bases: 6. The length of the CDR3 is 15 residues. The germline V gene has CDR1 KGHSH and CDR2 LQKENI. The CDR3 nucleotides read TGTGCCAGCTCACGTACAGGGGATGACAATCAGCCCCAGCATTTT. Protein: CASSRTGDDNQPQHF.

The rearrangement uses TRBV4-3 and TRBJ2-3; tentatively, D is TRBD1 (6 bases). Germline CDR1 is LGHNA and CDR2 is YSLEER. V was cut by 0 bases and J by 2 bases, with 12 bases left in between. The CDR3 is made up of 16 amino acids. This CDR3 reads CASSQDVGDITDTQYF. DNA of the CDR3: TGCGCCAGCAGCCAAGATGTCGGGGACATCACAGATACGCAGTATTTT.

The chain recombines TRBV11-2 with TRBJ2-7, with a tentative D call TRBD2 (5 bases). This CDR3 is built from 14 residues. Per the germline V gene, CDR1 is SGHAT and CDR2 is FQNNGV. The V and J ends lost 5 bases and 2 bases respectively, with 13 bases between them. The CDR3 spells CASSLSGGPYEQYF. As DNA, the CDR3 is TGTGCCAGCAGCCTAAGCGGCGGTCCCTACGAGCAGTACTTC.

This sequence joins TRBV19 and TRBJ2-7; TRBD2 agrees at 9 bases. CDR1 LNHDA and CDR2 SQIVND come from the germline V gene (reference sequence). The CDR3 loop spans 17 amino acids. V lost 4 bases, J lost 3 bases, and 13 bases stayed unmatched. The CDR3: CASSKDGTSISFYEQYF. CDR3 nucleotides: TGTGCCAGTAGTAAAGACGGGACTAGCATCTCCTTCTACGAGCAGTACTTC.

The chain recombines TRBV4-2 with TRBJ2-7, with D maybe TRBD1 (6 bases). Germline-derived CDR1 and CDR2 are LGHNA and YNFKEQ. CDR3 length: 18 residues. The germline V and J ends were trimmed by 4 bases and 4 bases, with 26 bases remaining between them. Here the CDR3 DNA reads TGTGCCAGCAGCCTCAAGACCCCACAGGGAATGAAGATATACGAGCAGTACTTC. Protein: CASSLKTPQGMKIYEQYF.

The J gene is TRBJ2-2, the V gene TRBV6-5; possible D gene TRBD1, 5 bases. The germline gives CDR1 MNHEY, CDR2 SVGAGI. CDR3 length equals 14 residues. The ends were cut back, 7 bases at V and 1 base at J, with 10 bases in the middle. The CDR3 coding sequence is TGTGCCAGCAAGGGGTCAGGGAACACCGGGGAGCTGTTTTTT. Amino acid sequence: CASKGSGNTGELFF.

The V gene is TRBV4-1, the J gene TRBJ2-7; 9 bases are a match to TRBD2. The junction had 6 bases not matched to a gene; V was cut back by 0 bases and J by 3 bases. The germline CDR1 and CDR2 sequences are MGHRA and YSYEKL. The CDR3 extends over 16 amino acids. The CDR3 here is CASSQDSLAGNYEQYF. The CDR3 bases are TGCGCCAGCAGCCAAGATTCGCTAGCGGGGAACTACGAGCAGTACTTC.

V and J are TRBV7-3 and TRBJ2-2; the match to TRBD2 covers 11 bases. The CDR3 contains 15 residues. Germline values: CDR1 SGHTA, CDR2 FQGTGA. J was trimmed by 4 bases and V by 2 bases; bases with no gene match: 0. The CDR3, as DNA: TGTGCCAGCAGCTTACTAGCGGGGGGCACCGGGGAGCTGTTTTTT. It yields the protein CASSLLAGGTGELFF.

The CDR3 is CASSVGGPDSPLHF. Written as DNA, the CDR3 is TGTGCCAGCAGCGTGGGGGGGCCTGATTCACCCCTCCACTTT. The rearrangement joins TRBV9 to TRBJ1-6; D might be TRBD1 (6 bases). The germline V and J ends were trimmed by 2 bases and 8 bases, with 11 bases remaining between them. This CDR3 contains 14 residues. Germline values: CDR1 SGDLS, CDR2 YYNGEE.

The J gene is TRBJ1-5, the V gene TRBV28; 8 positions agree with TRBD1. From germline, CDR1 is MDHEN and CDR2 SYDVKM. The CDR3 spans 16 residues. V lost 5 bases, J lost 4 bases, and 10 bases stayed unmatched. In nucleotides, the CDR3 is TGTGCCAGCAGTCCGGACAGGGCTAAACCTAATCAGCCCCAGCATTTT. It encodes CASSPDRAKPNQPQHF. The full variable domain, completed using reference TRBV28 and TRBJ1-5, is DVKVTQSSRYLVKRTGEKVFLECVQDMDHENMFWYRQDPGLGLRLIYFSYDVKMKEKGDIPEGYSVSREKKERFSLILESASTNQTSMYLCASSPDRAKPNQPQHFGDGTRLSIL.

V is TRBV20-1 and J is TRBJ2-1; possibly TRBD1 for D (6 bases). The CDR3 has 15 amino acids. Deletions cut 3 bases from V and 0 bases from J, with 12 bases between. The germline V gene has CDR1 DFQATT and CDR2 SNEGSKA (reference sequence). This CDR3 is CSASRGQRSYNEQFF. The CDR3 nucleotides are TGCAGTGCTAGTAGGGGACAACGCTCCTACAATGAGCAGTTCTTC.

The CDR3 DNA reads as TGTGCCAGCCGGGGGCATAGCGGGGGGACGGTCTACAATGAGCAGTTCTTC. This encodes CASRGHSGGTVYNEQFF. The V call is TRBV7-2, the J call TRBJ2-1, with 10 bases matching TRBD2. The CDR3 sequence is 17 residues long. J lost 3 bases, V lost 8 bases, and 13 bases had no gene match. CDR1 is SGHTA and CDR2 is FQGNSA in the germline V gene.

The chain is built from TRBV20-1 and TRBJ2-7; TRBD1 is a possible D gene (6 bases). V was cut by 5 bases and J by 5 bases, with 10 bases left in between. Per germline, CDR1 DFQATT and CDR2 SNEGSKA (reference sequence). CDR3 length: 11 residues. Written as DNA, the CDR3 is TGCAGTGCTGTCCAGGGGAACGAGCAGTACTTC. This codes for CSAVQGNEQYF.

The CDR3 region is CASSPGTGTLTDTQYF. The CDR3 DNA reads TGCGCCAGCAGCCCCGGAACAGGGACCCTCACAGATACGCAGTATTTT. The V gene is TRBV5-1, the J gene TRBJ2-3; D may be TRBD1 (6 bases). CDR3 size: 16 residues. The V gene's germline CDR1 is SGHRS and CDR2 YFSETQ. Trimming cost V 4 bases and J 2 bases, with 17 bases left between them.

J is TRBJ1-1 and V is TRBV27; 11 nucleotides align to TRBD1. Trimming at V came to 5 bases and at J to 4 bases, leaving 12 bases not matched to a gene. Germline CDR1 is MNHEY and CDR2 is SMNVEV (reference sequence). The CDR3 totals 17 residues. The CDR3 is CASSSWTGGFGSTEAFF. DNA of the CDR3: TGTGCCAGCAGTAGCTGGACAGGGGGCTTTGGAAGCACTGAAGCTTTCTTT.

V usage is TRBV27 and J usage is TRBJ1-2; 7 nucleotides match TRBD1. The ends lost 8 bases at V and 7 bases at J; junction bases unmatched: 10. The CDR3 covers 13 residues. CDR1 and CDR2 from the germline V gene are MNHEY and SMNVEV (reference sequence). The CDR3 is CASGERGQGGYTF. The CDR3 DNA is TGTGCCAGCGGGGAAAGGGGGCAGGGTGGCTACACCTTC.